Shown below are 14 T cell receptor beta chains from a single sample sequenced in a study of T cells in localized non-small cell lung cancer (dated by TCRdb to 2018 to 2020). Library preparation employed the immunoSEQ multiplex PCR assay. This immuneACCESS table, as held by TCRdb, lists in-frame sequences with V and J called but not all clones. Of the missing ones, under half trace to an unresolved V gene in checked studies; the others have no known cause. The sample includes about 20,000 clones, with 65% to 90% observed a single time. The ten biggest clones cover 4.5% to 5.5% of the sample. The sequencing here drew on peripheral blood, taken before any cancer treatment. The receptors were gathered from a man aged 40-75 years with stage I lung adenocarcinoma.

The rearrangement uses TRBV6-1 and TRBJ2-3; D not resolved. Germline-derived CDR1 and CDR2 are MNHNS and SASEGT. Trimming removed 1 base from V and 5 bases from J, with 4 bases in between. The CDR3 length is 12 residues. The CDR3 region has the DNA TGTGCCAGCAGTGAAGTTCAAGATACGCAGTATTTT. It specifies CASSEVQDTQYF.

This clone was counted once. The chain uses TRBV7-2 and TRBJ2-5; 10 nucleotides align to TRBD1. The CDR3 sequence is 16 residues long. CDR1 and CDR2 from the germline V gene are SGHTA and FQGNSA. V trimming: 0 bases; J trimming: 5 bases; junction bases outside the gene matches: 6. CDR3 region: CASSLARDRGQETQYF. The CDR3 nucleotides read TGTGCCAGCAGCTTAGCACGCGACAGGGGGCAGGAGACCCAGTACTTC.

V gene TRBV28 combines with J gene TRBJ1-4; no clear D. Looked up from germline, CDR1 is MDHEN and CDR2 is SYDVKM. V was trimmed by 4 bases and J by 3 bases, leaving 12 bases between them. The CDR3 runs to 15 residues. This chain's CDR3 is CASSSLGAANEKLFF. Here the CDR3 DNA reads TGTGCCAGCAGTTCTCTTGGTGCGGCTAATGAAAAACTGTTTTTT. Supplemented by reference TRBV28 and TRBJ1-4, the full variable domain reads DVKVTQSSRYLVKRTGEKVFLECVQDMDHENMFWYRQDPGLGLRLIYFSYDVKMKEKGDIPEGYSVSREKKERFSLILESASTNQTSMYLCASSSLGAANEKLFFGSGTQLSVL.

The chain uses TRBV28 and TRBJ2-4; TRBD1 agrees at 8 bases. V was clipped by 4 bases and J by 8 bases; unmatched bases: 7. In germline, CDR1 is MDHEN, CDR2 SYDVKM. The CDR3 runs to 14 residues. In DNA, the CDR3 is TGTGCCAGCAGTTCGGACAGGGTGGAGGACATTCAGTACTTC. Protein: CASSSDRVEDIQYF.

The rearrangement links TRBV11-2 to TRBJ2-1; D gene uncertain. The CDR3 contains 15 residues. Germline-derived CDR1 and CDR2 are SGHAT and FQNNGV. Trimming pared 8 bases from V and 8 bases from J, leaving 22 bases between. CDR3 nucleotide sequence: TGTGCCAGCCAACCCCCCGGACGGGCCTCGGATGAGCAGTTCTTC. Its protein product is CASQPPGRASDEQFF.

This clone has just a few counts. The rearrangement uses TRBV7-9 and TRBJ1-2, with D possibly matching TRBD1 (6 bases). The V gene lost 0 bases and the J gene lost 6 bases, with 11 bases spanning the gap. CDR1 SEHNR and CDR2 FQNEAQ come from the germline V gene (reference sequence). The CDR3 sequence is 14 residues long. CDR3 amino acids: CASSLAGALDGYTF. CDR3 in DNA: TGTGCCAGCAGCTTAGCGGGGGCTTTGGATGGCTACACCTTC.

This clone has a single count. The rearrangement uses TRBV13 and TRBJ2-1; 12 nucleotides line up with TRBD2. The CDR3 runs 17 residues. J lost 7 bases, V lost 1 base, and 8 bases had no gene match. Germline CDR1 reads PRHDT; CDR2 reads FYEKMQ (reference sequence). CDR3 sequence reads: CASSLALLAGGINEQFF. The CDR3 nucleotides are TGTGCCAGCAGCTTAGCCTTACTAGCGGGGGGCATAAATGAGCAGTTCTTC.

This chain links TRBV27 with TRBJ2-7, with 12 bases aligning to TRBD2. With V trimmed by 6 bases and J by 3 bases, 3 bases remained unmatched. The germline V gene encodes CDR1 MNHEY and CDR2 SMNVEV (reference sequence). The CDR3 consists of 14 residues. CDR3 sequence: CASSRLAGVYEQYF. CDR3 coding DNA: TGTGCCAGCAGCAGACTAGCGGGAGTCTACGAGCAGTACTTC.

The genes are TRBV30 and TRBJ2-7; D unresolved. This CDR3 has 13 amino acids. CDR1 and CDR2 (germline): GTSNPN, SVGIG (reference sequence). The DNA of the CDR3 is TGTGCTTGCGATCGGCTAGAAGAGTACGAGCAGTACTTC. Translated, it gives CACDRLEEYEQYF.

The V and J genes are TRBV4-2 and TRBJ2-5, with D perhaps being TRBD1 or TRBD2 (5 bases each). The CDR3 totals 13 residues. The V gene's germline CDR1 is LGHNA and CDR2 YNFKEQ. Trimming removed 1 base at V and 5 bases at J, with 8 bases between. CDR3 in amino acids: CASSQGGDETQYF. As DNA, the CDR3 is TGTGCCAGCAGCCAAGGAGGGGATGAGACCCAGTACTTC.

V usage is TRBV18 and J usage is TRBJ1-3; 7 bases agree with TRBD1. The CDR3 sequence is 14 residues long. V lost 8 bases to trimming and J lost 4 bases; unmatched junction nucleotides: 8. The germline V gene has CDR1 KGHSH and CDR2 LQKENI. The CDR3 nucleotides read TGTGCCAGCCGCCCGACAGGGCGAGGAAACACCATATATTTT. Translating it yields CASRPTGRGNTIYF.

This chain connects TRBV6-1 to TRBJ2-7; 7 bases line up with TRBD2. The CDR3 totals 13 residues. Losses at the gene ends were 6 bases for V and 4 bases for J; bases not matched to a gene: 6. The V gene's germline CDR1 is MNHNS and CDR2 SASEGT. CDR3 loop: CASRSGVMYEQYF. CDR3 nucleotides: TGTGCCAGCAGGAGCGGGGTCATGTACGAGCAGTACTTC.

The chain joins TRBV18 to TRBJ2-2; TRBD2 matches at 10 bases. The germline V gene encodes CDR1 KGHSH and CDR2 LQKENI. The ends lost 2 bases at V and 6 bases at J; junction bases unmatched: 9. The length of the CDR3 is 17 residues. This CDR3 is CASSPVSSGSIAGELFF. DNA of the CDR3: TGTGCCAGCTCACCAGTTTCTAGCGGGAGTATCGCCGGGGAGCTGTTTTTT.

The CDR3 spells CASSPGAGGPTISYNEQFF. The CDR3 bases are TGTGCCAGCTCACCCGGGGCGGGAGGGCCCACCATTTCCTACAATGAGCAGTTCTTC. V gene TRBV18 combines with J gene TRBJ2-1, with 9 bases identical to TRBD2. Trimming removed 3 bases from V and 1 base from J; junction bases left unmatched: 13. In germline, CDR1 is KGHSH, CDR2 LQKENI. This CDR3 comprises 19 residues.